One TCR beta chain is described in this entry. Its antigen is unknown. Between the trimmed V and J ends, which lost 5 bases and 4 bases, there was a span of 14 bases. The CDR3 totals 14 residues. Germline CDR1 LNHDA, CDR2 SQIVND (reference sequence). This entry is derived from a study of cytotoxic CD8 clonotypes in ibrutinib-treated CLL. Whole-study results and caveats: Baseline values of clonality outstripped age-matched healthy donors and followed circulating CD8+ T-cell counts.

Sequencing used immunoSEQ multiplex PCR; TCRdb keeps in-frame clones, though not all of them. The table has 150,000 or so clones, over 75% seen once. This sequence originates from a human donor with chronic lymphocytic leukemia. The starting material was PBMCs, obtained after 36 months of ibrutinib treatment. V and J are TRBV19 and TRBJ1-2, with D possibly being TRBD1 (6 bases). The DNA of the CDR3 is TGTGCCAGTAGTGGGGAAACAGGGTTCTATGGCTACACCTTC. This gives the protein CASSGETGFYGYTF.